The 8 T cell receptor beta chains in this list originate from one sample, sequenced in a study of T cells expressing NK-cell markers. TCRdb reprocessed the 5' RACE reads and stores each CDR3 protein as one record, lacking DNA. This repertoire comprises 350,000 to 400,000 distinct CDR3 sequences; its ten largest clones make up around 10%. The sequencing input was blood T cells: a sorted CD56 or NKG2C T cell subset, CD4+ or CD8+ T cells, or bulk PBMC T cells (not recorded which). The receptors were sampled from a woman between 45 and 60 years old in good health.

V is TRBV4-1 and J is TRBJ1-1. The germline gives CDR1 MGHRA, CDR2 YSYEKL. The CDR3 runs to 15 residues. The CDR3 reads CASSQVGLGFTEAFF.

The rearrangement joins TRBV20-1 to TRBJ2-5; without DNA, the TCRdb call of TRBD2 cannot be checked. The germline gives CDR1 DFQATT, CDR2 SNEGSKA (reference sequence). This CDR3 spans 15 amino acids. The CDR3: CSARRTSGILETQYF.

The V call is TRBV29-1, the J call TRBJ2-3; TCRdb's D call, TRBD1, is unchecked because there is no DNA. Per the germline V gene, CDR1 is SQVTM and CDR2 is ANQGSEA. The CDR3 is made up of 13 amino acids. This chain's CDR3 is CSVHRGFPDTQYF.

The chain joins TRBV14 to TRBJ2-1; with no DNA, the TCRdb D assignment of TRBD1 cannot be verified. This CDR3 is built from 17 residues. The germline CDR1 and CDR2 sequences are SGHDN and FVKESK. Here the CDR3 reads CASSLSLDRGPYNEQFF. Combining the CDR3 with reference TRBV14 and TRBJ2-1 gives the whole variable domain EAGVTQFPSHSVIEKGQTVTLRCDPISGHDNLYWYRRVMGKEIKFLLHFVKESKQDESGMPNNRFLAERTGGTYSTLKVQPAELEDSGVYFCASSLSLDRGPYNEQFFGPGTRLTVL.

V is TRBV12-5 and J is TRBJ1-1; TCRdb returns TRBD1, unconfirmable since there is no DNA. The CDR3 is 14 residues long. Germline CDR1 and CDR2: LGHNT and FRNRAP. The CDR3 sequence is CASGLPGGGTEAFF.

The V and J genes are TRBV20-1 and TRBJ2-1; TCRdb gives TRBD2 as the D gene, but with no DNA this cannot be confirmed. In germline, CDR1 is DFQATT, CDR2 SNEGSKA (reference sequence). This CDR3 has 14 amino acids. This CDR3 reads CSAESGENYNEQFF.

The chain couples TRBV20-1 to TRBJ2-4. Germline values: CDR1 DFQATT, CDR2 SNEGSKA (reference sequence). The CDR3 has 15 residues. The CDR3 spells CSARDWVGAKNIQYF.

This chain connects TRBV12-3 or TRBV12-4 to TRBJ2-5; the TCRdb D gene call, TRBD2, has no DNA to confirm it. The CDR3 is 14 residues long. CDR3 loop: CASTLAGGQETQYF.